Listed below are T cell receptor beta chains from one sample, sequenced in a study of CD8 T cells in ankylosing spondylitis. TCRdb independently ran MiXCR on the 5' RACE reads; one entry per CDR3 protein. Among about 160,000 distinct CDR3 sequences listed, 18% were seen once. Material: blood, either unsorted or a sorted T cell fraction (not recorded which). The source is a male donor with ankylosing spondylitis or in good health (not recorded which). The CDR3 runs from the conserved cysteine through the conserved F or W. A D gene is named only where the DNA matches it firmly. Rows give clone size only sometimes, using once, few, many, or a class for an expanded clone.

few	TRBV20-1	TRBJ2-5	TRBD2	TGCAGTGGCGCGCGGGAGGCGGGAGAGACCCAGTACTTC	CSGAREAGETQYF
many	TRBV11-1	TRBJ1-5	NA	TGTGCCAGCAGCTTAGTAAACAATCAGCCCCAGCATTTT	CASSLVNNQPQHF
many	TRBV12-3/TRBV12-4	TRBJ2-5	NA	TGTGCCAGCAGTCGTACAGGGTCCCAGTACTTC	CASSRTGSQYF
many	TRBV11-2	TRBJ2-1	NA	TGTGCCAGCAGCTTCCCTGGGACGTACAATGAGCAGTTCTTC	CASSFPGTYNEQFF
few	TRBV7-8	TRBJ1-6	NA	TGTGCCAGCAGCTCCCGGGGGGCGGGGTCTAATTCACCCCTCCACTTT	CASSSRGAGSNSPLHF
NA	TRBV5-1	TRBJ1-5	NA	TGCGCCAGCAGCCTGGGGGACACATATAGCAATCAGCCCCAGCATTTT	CASSLGDTYSNQPQHF
NA	TRBV20-1	TRBJ1-2	NA	TGCAGTGCTAGTCATCAGAACTATGGCTACACCTTC	CSASHQNYGYTF
many	TRBV10-3	TRBJ2-7	NA	TGTGCCATCAGTGATTGGCGAACCCTGGCCTACGAGCAGTACTTC	CAISDWRTLAYEQYF
NA	TRBV5-1	TRBJ2-2	NA	TGCGCCAGCAGCTTGGATGCCGTGAACACCGGGGAGCTGTTTTTT	CASSLDAVNTGELFF
NA	TRBV29-1	TRBJ1-1	NA	TGCAGCGTGAATTTAGCTGAAGCTTTCTTT	CSVNLAEAFF
many	TRBV28	TRBJ2-1	TRBD2	TGTGCCAGCAGTCCCAGCCGGGGGGGCAGGATTTACAATGAGCAGTTCTTC	CASSPSRGGRIYNEQFF
NA	TRBV12-3/TRBV12-4	TRBJ2-7	NA	TGTACCAGCAGTAACGACTTATACGAGCAGTACTTC	CTSSNDLYEQYF
many	TRBV5-1	TRBJ2-5	NA	TGCGCCAGCAGCTTGGCCACGGCGGACCAAGAGACCCAGTACTTC	CASSLATADQETQYF
few	TRBV7-2	TRBJ2-5	NA	TGTGCCAGCAGCTTAAGTGCGGGGATTCAAGAGACCCAGTACTTC	CASSLSAGIQETQYF
NA	TRBV29-1	TRBJ2-7	NA	TGCAGCGTTGGGCGCGAGCTCGGCGAGCAGTACTTC	CSVGRELGEQYF
NA	TRBV4-1	TRBJ2-2	NA	TGCGCCAGCAGCCAAGTGGGGGGTTGGGACGGGGAGCTGTTTTTT	CASSQVGGWDGELFF
few	TRBV20-1	TRBJ1-5	TRBD1	TGCAGTGCTAGAGATCGACAGGGAGCCTATAGCAATCAGCCCCAGCATTTT	CSARDRQGAYSNQPQHF
NA	TRBV18	TRBJ2-7	TRBD1	TGTGCCAGCTCAGACCGACAGGGCGGCGAGCAGTACTTC	CASSDRQGGEQYF
many	TRBV29-1	TRBJ1-4	TRBD1	TGCAGCGTTCGGGCAGGGGGGAATGAAAAACTGTTTTTT	CSVRAGGNEKLFF
many	TRBV6-5	TRBJ2-1	NA	TGTGCCAGCAGTTACTCGACTGACCACCGGAAGCAGTTCTTC	CASSYSTDHRKQFF
many	TRBV20-1	TRBJ1-2	NA	TGCAGTGCTAAACAGAGAAAAACCTATGGCTACACCTTC	CSAKQRKTYGYTF
NA	TRBV12-3/TRBV12-4	TRBJ2-3	NA	TGTGCCACCCGGCCGGGAGCCGAAGATACGCAGTATTTT	CATRPGAEDTQYF
NA	TRBV18	TRBJ1-2	NA	TGTGCCAGCTCACCACCGTCATCGGCAGGTCACTATGGCTACACCTTC	CASSPPSSAGHYGYTF
few	TRBV18	TRBJ1-5	NA	TGTGCCAGCTCACCCTCGACAGCAAATCAGCCCCAGCATTTT	CASSPSTANQPQHF
many	TRBV5-1	TRBJ2-7	NA	TGCGCCAGCAGCTTGGGGCGTTACTCCTACGAGCAGTACTTC	CASSLGRYSYEQYF